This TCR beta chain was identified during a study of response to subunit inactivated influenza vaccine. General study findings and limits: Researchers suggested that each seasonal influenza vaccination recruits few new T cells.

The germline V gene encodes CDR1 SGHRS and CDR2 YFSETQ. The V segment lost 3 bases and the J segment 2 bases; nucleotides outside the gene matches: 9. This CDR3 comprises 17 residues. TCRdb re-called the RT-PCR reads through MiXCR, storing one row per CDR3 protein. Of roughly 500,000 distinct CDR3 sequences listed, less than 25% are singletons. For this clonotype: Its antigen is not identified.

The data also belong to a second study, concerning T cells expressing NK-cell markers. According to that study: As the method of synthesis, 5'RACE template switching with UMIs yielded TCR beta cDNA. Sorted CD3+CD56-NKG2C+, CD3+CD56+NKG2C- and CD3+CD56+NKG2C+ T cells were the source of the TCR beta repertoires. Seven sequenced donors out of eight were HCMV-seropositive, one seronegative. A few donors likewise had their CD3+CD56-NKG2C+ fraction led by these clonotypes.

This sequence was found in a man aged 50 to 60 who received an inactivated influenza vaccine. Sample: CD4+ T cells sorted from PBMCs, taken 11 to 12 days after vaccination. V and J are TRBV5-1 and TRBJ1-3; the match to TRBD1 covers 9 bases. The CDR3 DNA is TGCGCCAGCAGCTCCGGACAGGGGAAAGAGACTGGAAACACCATATATTTT. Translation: CASSSGQGKETGNTIYF.